The clone carrying this TCR beta chain was detected once. In the original analysis: Reference gene primer amplification gave nucleated cell count estimates. The method was immunoSEQ multiplex PCR; TCRdb's version includes in-frame clones alone and lacks a portion of them. V and J calls and clone size are copied from that table; D and trimming were computed from the DNA. The sample comprises roughly 130,000 clones, roughly nine tenths of which are singletons, and over 3.5% rests with the top ten. The data stem from a study of blood T cell repertoires in COVID-19. Study as a whole: COVID-19 samples, acute and convalescent, were from the United States, Italy and Spain. T cells, B-cell-depleted T cells, or PBMCs provided the cDNA or gDNA that served as material.

The germline gives CDR1 MNHEY, CDR2 SVGAGI. The CDR3 spans 13 residues. The V gene lost 6 bases and the J gene lost 3 bases, with 9 bases spanning the gap. The specimen sequenced was peripheral blood. This TCR came from a man in his forties or fifties with active COVID-19. The V and J genes are TRBV6-5 and TRBJ1-5, with D hard to call. The CDR3: CASSHSNNQPQHF. CDR3 DNA: TGTGCCAGCAGCCACAGTAACAATCAGCCCCAGCATTTT.